This is a list of T cell receptor beta chains from one sample in a study of blood T cell repertoires in COVID-19. Clones were read by immunoSEQ multiplex PCR, and TCRdb kept only the in-frame ones, dropping some. The sample holds 200,000 or so clones, over 75% seen once. What was sequenced was PBMCs or T cells enriched from blood (not recorded which). The receptor source for this set is a woman aged 40-49 years with acute COVID-19. Both conserved end residues are trimmed from each CDR3.

CDR3	V	J
ASSPTSGSSPLH	TRBV7-9	TRBJ1-6
ASSFSWAGVGETQY	TRBV27	TRBJ2-5
ASRLNRGREQY	TRBV10-1	TRBJ2-7
ASSFSSKDTQY	TRBV7-2	TRBJ2-3
ASSFYYEQY	TRBV5-8	TRBJ2-7
ASSPNRANTEAF	TRBV18	TRBJ1-1
ASSPRGAEGNTIY	TRBV18	TRBJ1-3
ASSTGTEAF	TRBV27	TRBJ1-1
ASSREEAGHNEQF	TRBV28	TRBJ2-1
ATSDQNQPQH	TRBV24-1	TRBJ1-5
ASSPAKLYEQY	TRBV10-2	TRBJ2-7
ASSPLGSAGELF	TRBV9	TRBJ2-2
ASSQGGTIQTYEQY	TRBV6-1	TRBJ2-7
ASSVIGGQAF	TRBV9	TRBJ1-1
ASSLSGTGLEELF	TRBV28	TRBJ2-2
ASSDAGRGEGYT	TRBV6-4	TRBJ1-2
ASSENPQNEAF	TRBV6-1	TRBJ1-1
ASTSLRASGDQETQY	TRBV19	TRBJ2-5
ASSEDRNYGYT	TRBV6-1	TRBJ1-2
ASSPWDRLSTEAF	TRBV6-5	TRBJ1-1
ASSFGQGTNQPQH	TRBV5-6	TRBJ1-5
ASSPRDRGTYNSPLH	TRBV18	TRBJ1-6
ASSVGLAGAETQY	TRBV9	TRBJ2-5
SVLVASGRNEQF	TRBV29-1	TRBJ2-1
ASSSDLYREDNEQF	TRBV5-4	TRBJ2-1
ASSLGLSMGYT	TRBV5-1	TRBJ1-2
ATSEFRGQPQH	TRBV24-1	TRBJ1-5
ASSPNTGGTNTGELF	TRBV5-1	TRBJ2-2
ASTRNPEPGNTIY	TRBV19	TRBJ1-3
ASSLPSGSQTGELF	TRBV28	TRBJ2-2
ASSTRTGAYEQY	TRBV5-1	TRBJ2-7
ASSSPTGSLPFYGYT	TRBV28	TRBJ1-2
ASSYSWLAQYEQY	TRBV6-5	TRBJ2-7
ASSVGGGDYGYT	TRBV9	TRBJ1-2
ASSQDTRGGLDTQY	TRBV3-1/TRBV3-2	TRBJ2-3
ASSMGTATNEKLF	TRBV19	TRBJ1-4
ASSLQGAFQPQH	TRBV27	TRBJ1-5
ASSSHGIGVRAF	TRBV2	TRBJ1-1
ASSIGQGVEKLF	TRBV6-5	TRBJ1-4
ASSPFGGARGTEAF	TRBV5-8	TRBJ1-1
ASSLMGQGYNQPQH	TRBV7-8	TRBJ1-5
ASSLVPGDNNSPLH	TRBV5-1	TRBJ1-6
ASSLDWGVNTEAF	TRBV7-6	TRBJ1-1
ASSSRRTGGKY	TRBV11-3	TRBJ2-3
ASSYSGDMGQPQH	TRBV6-6	TRBJ1-5
ASSKEANSPLH	TRBV11-3	TRBJ1-6
SVESGSEQY	TRBV29-1	TRBJ2-7
ASSWETAYGYT	TRBV6-2/TRBV6-3	TRBJ1-2
SVEGGGAEKLF	TRBV29-1	TRBJ1-4
ASSHEEVTEAF	TRBV3-1/TRBV3-2	TRBJ1-1
ARSPCRTGGREKLF	TRBV5-3	TRBJ1-4
ATNSGTGSFTEAF	TRBV2	TRBJ1-1
ASSPFSGEYNEQF	TRBV18	TRBJ2-1
ASSQETGNSPLH	TRBV7-9	TRBJ1-6
ASSALVALQPGELF	TRBV6-1	TRBJ2-2
ATSEAGTGGANGYT	TRBV24-1	TRBJ1-2
AWSHPTAGGYEQY	TRBV30	TRBJ2-7